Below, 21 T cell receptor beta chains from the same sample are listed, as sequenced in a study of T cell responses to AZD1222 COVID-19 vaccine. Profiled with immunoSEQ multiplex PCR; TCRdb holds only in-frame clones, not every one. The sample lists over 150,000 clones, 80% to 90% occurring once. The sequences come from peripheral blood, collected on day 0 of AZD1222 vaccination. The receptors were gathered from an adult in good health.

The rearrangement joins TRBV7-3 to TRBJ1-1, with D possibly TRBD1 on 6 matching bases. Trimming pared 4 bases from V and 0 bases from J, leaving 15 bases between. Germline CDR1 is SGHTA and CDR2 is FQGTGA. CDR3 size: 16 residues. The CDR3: CASSSPRDTMNTEAFF. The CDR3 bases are TGTGCCAGCAGCTCCCCCCGGGACACCATGAACACTGAAGCTTTCTTT.

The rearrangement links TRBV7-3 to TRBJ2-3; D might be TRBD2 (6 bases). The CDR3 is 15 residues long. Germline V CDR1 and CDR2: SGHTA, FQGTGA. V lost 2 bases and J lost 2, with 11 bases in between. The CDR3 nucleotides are TGTGCCAGCAGCTTATTAGGGACTGCCACAGATACGCAGTATTTT. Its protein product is CASSLLGTATDTQYF.

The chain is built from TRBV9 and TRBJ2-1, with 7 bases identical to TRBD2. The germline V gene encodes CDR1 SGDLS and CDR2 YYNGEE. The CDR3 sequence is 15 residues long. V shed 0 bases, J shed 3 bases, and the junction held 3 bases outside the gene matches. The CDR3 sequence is CASSVEAGIYNEQFF. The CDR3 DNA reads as TGTGCCAGCAGCGTAGAAGCGGGGATCTACAATGAGCAGTTCTTC.

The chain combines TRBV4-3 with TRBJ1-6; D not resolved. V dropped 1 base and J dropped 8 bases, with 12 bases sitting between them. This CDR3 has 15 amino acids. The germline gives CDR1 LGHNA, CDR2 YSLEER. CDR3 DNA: TGCGCCAGCAGCCAAGTTGTTGGCGGGGATTCACCCCTCCACTTT. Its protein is CASSQVVGGDSPLHF.

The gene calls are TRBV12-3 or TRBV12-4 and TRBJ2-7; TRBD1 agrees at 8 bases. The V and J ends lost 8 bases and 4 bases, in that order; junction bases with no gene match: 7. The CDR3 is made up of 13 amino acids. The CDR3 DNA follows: TGTGCCAGCCGTCTGGACAGGGCTTACGAGCAGTACTTC. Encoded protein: CASRLDRAYEQYF.

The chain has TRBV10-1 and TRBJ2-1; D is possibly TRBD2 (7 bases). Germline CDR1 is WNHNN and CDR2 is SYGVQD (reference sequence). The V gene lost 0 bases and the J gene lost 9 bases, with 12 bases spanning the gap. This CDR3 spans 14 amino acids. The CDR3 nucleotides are TGCGCCAGCAGTGAGTCAGGGGGGGCCTCTGAGCAGTTCTTC. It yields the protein CASSESGGASEQFF.

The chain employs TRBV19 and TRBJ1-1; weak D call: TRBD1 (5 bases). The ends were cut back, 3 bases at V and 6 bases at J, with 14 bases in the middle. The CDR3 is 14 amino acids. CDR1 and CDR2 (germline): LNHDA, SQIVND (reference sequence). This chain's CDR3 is CASSIDSSAAEAFF. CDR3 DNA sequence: TGTGCCAGTAGTATCGACAGCTCGGCGGCTGAAGCTTTCTTT.

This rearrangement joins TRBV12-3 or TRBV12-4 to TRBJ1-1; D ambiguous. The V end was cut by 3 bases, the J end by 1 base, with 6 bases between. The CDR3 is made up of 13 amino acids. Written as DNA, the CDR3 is TGTGCCAGCAGTTTCACTGGGAACACTGAAGCTTTCTTT. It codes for CASSFTGNTEAFF.

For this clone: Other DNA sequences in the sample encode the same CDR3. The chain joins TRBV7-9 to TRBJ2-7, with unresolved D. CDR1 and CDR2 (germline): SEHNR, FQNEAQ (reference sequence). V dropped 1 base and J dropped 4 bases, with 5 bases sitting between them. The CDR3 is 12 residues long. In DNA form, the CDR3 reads TGTGCCAGCAGCTTAGGGTCATACGAGCAGTACTTC. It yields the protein CASSLGSYEQYF. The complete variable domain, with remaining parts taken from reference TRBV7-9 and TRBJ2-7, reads DTGVSQNPRHKITKRGQNVTFRCDPISEHNRLYWYRQTLGQGPEFLTYFQNEAQLEKSRLLSDRFSAERPKGSFSTLEIQRTEQGDSAMYLCASSLGSYEQYFGPGTRLTVT.

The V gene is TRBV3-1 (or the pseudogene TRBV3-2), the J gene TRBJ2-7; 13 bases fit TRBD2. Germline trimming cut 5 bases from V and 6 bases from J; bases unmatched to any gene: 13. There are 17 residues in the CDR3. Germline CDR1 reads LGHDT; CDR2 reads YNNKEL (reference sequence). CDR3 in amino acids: CASSFQGLAGWGSEQYF. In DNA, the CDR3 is TGTGCCAGCAGCTTCCAGGGACTAGCGGGGTGGGGCTCCGAGCAGTACTTC.

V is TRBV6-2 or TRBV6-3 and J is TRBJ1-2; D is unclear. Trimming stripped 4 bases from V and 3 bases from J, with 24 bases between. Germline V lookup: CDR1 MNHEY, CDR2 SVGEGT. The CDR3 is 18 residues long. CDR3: CASSSPPQRHDTDYGYTF. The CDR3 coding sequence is TGTGCCAGCAGTTCACCCCCCCAGCGGCACGATACAGACTATGGCTACACCTTC.

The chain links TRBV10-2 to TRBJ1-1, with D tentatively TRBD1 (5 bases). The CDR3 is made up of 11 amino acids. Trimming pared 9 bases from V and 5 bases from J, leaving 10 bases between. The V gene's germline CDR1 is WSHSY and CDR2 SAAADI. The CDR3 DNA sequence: TGCGCCAGTGGTGAGGGGACTGAAGCTTTCTTT. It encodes CASGEGTEAFF.

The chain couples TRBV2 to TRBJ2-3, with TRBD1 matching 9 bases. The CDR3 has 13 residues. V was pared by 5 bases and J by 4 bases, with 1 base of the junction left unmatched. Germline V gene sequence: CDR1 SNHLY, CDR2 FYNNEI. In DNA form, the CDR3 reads TGTGCCAGCAGTCGGGACAGGGCAGATACGCAGTATTTT. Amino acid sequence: CASSRDRADTQYF.

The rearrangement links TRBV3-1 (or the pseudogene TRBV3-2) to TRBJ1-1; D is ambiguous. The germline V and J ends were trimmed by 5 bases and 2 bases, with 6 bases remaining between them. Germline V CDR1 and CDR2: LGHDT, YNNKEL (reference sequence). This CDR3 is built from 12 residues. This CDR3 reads CASSSPNTEAFF. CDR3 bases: TGTGCCAGCAGCTCGCCTAACACTGAAGCTTTCTTT.

The CDR3 DNA follows: TGTGCCAGCAGCCCACTTGCAGCCGGGACAGGGCATCAGCCCCAGCATTTT. It codes for CASSPLAAGTGHQPQHF. The chain has TRBV7-8 and TRBJ1-5; 9 nucleotides agree with TRBD1. Germline lookup yields CDR1 SGHVS and CDR2 FQNEAQ. There are 17 residues in the CDR3. Trimming took 5 bases from V and 5 from J; bases not matched to a gene: 13.

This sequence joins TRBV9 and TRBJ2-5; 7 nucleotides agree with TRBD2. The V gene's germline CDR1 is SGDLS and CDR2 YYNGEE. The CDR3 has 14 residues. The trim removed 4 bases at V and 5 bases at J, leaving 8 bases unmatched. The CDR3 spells CASSPGGSLETQYF. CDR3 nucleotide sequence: TGTGCCAGCAGCCCCGGGGGGAGTCTGGAGACCCAGTACTTC.

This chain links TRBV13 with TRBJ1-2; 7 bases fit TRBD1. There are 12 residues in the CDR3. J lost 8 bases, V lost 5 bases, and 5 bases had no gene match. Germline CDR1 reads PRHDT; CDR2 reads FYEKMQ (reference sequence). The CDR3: CASSEGAEGYTF. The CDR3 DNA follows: TGTGCCAGCAGCGAGGGGGCAGAGGGCTACACCTTC.

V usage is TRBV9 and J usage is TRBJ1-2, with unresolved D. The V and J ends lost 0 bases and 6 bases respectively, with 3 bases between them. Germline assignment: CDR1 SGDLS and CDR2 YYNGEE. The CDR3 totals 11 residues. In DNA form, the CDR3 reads TGTGCCAGCAGCGTAGATAATGGCTACACCTTC. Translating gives CASSVDNGYTF.

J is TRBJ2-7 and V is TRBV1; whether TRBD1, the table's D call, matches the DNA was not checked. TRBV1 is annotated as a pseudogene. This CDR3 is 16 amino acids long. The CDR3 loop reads CTSSHKGARTLYEQYF. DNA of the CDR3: TGCACCAGCAGCCATAAGGGGGCTAGGACCCTCTACGAGCAGTACTTC.

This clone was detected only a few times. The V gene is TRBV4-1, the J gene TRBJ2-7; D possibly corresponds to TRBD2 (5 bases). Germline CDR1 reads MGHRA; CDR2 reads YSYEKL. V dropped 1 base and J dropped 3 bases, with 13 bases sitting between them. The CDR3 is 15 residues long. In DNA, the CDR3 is TGCGCCAGCAGCCAAGTCCGGAACGGGAACTACGAGCAGTACTTC. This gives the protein CASSQVRNGNYEQYF.

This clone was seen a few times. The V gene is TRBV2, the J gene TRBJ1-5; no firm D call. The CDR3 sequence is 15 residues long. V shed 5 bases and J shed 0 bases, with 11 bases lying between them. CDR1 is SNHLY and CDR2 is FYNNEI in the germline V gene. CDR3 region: CASSPSRYSNQPQHF. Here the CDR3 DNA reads TGTGCCAGCAGTCCATCCAGGTATAGCAATCAGCCCCAGCATTTT.